The 26 T cell receptor beta chains below were found in one sample sequenced in a study of cytomegalovirus exposure and HLA in healthy donors. 13 Jbeta primers and 60 Vbeta primers were used for the PCR. Repertoires were generated with immunoSEQ multiplex PCR, while TCRdb's copy carries only in-frame clones and drops some. The repertoire consists of about 160,000 clones, with roughly 79% occurring once and the leading ten covering roughly 13%. Sequencing was done on a sample of PBMCs. The receptors derive from a woman aged 50 to 65 in good health and CMV-seronegative.

The gene calls are TRBV5-1 and TRBJ1-5; 7 bases align to TRBD1. With 3 bases clipped from V and 6 bases from J, the junction kept 9 bases outside the gene matches. Per germline, CDR1 SGHRS and CDR2 YFSETQ. The CDR3 covers 15 residues. For the CDR3, the DNA is TGCGCCAGCAGCTCTACAGGGGAGGACCGTCAGCCCCAGCATTTT. Amino acids: CASSSTGEDRQPQHF.

The V gene is TRBV19, the J gene TRBJ2-6; D may be TRBD1 (6 bases). The length of the CDR3 is 17 residues. The V end lost 7 bases, the J end lost 0 bases, and 16 bases lay between the germline ends. Germline V gene lookup returns CDR1 LNHDA and CDR2 SQIVND (reference sequence). In DNA, the CDR3 is TGTGCCAGTAAAGCGAGGGACATCAGCTCTGGGGCCAACGTCCTGACTTTC. It specifies CASKARDISSGANVLTF.

The rearrangement joins TRBV7-6 to TRBJ2-3; D unclear. V was trimmed by 5 bases and J by 4 bases, leaving 19 bases between them. CDR1 is SGHVS and CDR2 is FNYEAQ in the germline V gene. This CDR3 has 16 residues. The CDR3 coding sequence is TGTGCCAGCAGCCGTCGCGCGGCGGCTACCCCAGATACGCAGTATTTT. The encoded protein is CASSRRAAATPDTQYF.

This clone was picked up a small number of times. The chain carries TRBV19 and TRBJ1-2; D is uncertain. Germline CDR1 and CDR2: LNHDA and SQIVND (reference sequence). Trimming cost V 3 bases and J 8 bases, with 7 bases left between them. The CDR3 totals 11 residues. CDR3 amino acids: CASSIAEGYTF. Written as DNA, the CDR3 is TGTGCCAGTAGTATTGCTGAGGGCTACACCTTC.

The V and J genes are TRBV4-2 and TRBJ2-1; TRBD2 matches at 7 bases. V dropped 4 bases and J dropped 5; count of bases not matched to a gene: 11. The CDR3 length is 16 residues. Germline values: CDR1 LGHNA, CDR2 YNFKEQ. CDR3 nucleotides: TGTGCCAGCAGCCCCGTGAGTCTAGCGGAACACAATGAGCAGTTCTTC. It codes for CASSPVSLAEHNEQFF.

The chain links TRBV19 to TRBJ1-4, with 7 positions matching TRBD1. The CDR3 sequence is 15 residues long. The V gene end was trimmed by 5 bases and the J gene end by 8 bases; junction bases not matched to a gene: 11. CDR1 and CDR2 (germline): LNHDA, SQIVND (reference sequence). For the CDR3, the DNA is TGTGCCAGTAGTGGCCCCGGCAGGGGGAACGAAAAACTGTTTTTT. It is translated as CASSGPGRGNEKLFF.

This chain connects TRBV19 to TRBJ1-5; TRBD1 is a possible D gene (5 bases). Trimming left V 5 bases short and J 8 bases short, with 13 bases between. Looked up from germline, CDR1 is LNHDA and CDR2 is SQIVND (reference sequence). This CDR3 has 13 residues. The CDR3 nucleotides are TGTGCCAGTAGTTCCGGGGGGTGGGAGCCCCAGCATTTT. It yields the protein CASSSGGWEPQHF.

Concerning this clone itself: Different DNA sequences within this sample yield the same CDR3. The rearrangement joins TRBV5-1 to TRBJ1-2, with D possibly TRBD1 on 6 matching bases. With 0 bases removed from V and 4 bases from J, the gap between germline ends came to 10 bases. Germline assignment: CDR1 SGHRS and CDR2 YFSETQ. This CDR3 spans 14 amino acids. The CDR3 here is CASSLGQGSYGYTF. The DNA of the CDR3 is TGCGCCAGCAGCTTGGGGCAGGGGAGCTATGGCTACACCTTC.

The J gene is TRBJ2-7, the V gene TRBV15; D is uncertain. Germline CDR1 is LNHNV and CDR2 is YYDKDF (reference sequence). Trimming left V 0 bases short and J 3 bases short, with 6 bases between. CDR3 length: 13 residues. For the CDR3, the DNA is TGTGCCACCAGCAGAGATGCACACTACGAGCAGTACTTC. Its protein product is CATSRDAHYEQYF.

The rearrangement uses TRBV6-1 and TRBJ2-7; 8 bases agree with TRBD1. The V gene end was trimmed by 1 base and the J gene end by 9 bases; junction bases not matched to a gene: 5. This CDR3 is built from 13 residues. CDR1 is MNHNS, CDR2 SASEGT, per germline. The CDR3 sequence is CASSEGQGRWQYF. The DNA of the CDR3 is TGTGCCAGCAGTGAAGGACAGGGGCGCTGGCAGTACTTC.

V usage is TRBV28 and J usage is TRBJ2-5; tentatively, D is TRBD1 (5 bases). With 5 bases removed from V and 4 bases from J, the gap between germline ends came to 14 bases. This CDR3 region has 14 residues. Germline V gene sequence: CDR1 MDHEN, CDR2 SYDVKM. CDR3 in amino acids: CASSPQGTGETQYF. The CDR3 DNA follows: TGTGCCAGCAGTCCCCAGGGAACTGGAGAGACCCAGTACTTC.

This chain connects TRBV6-4 to TRBJ2-1; the match to TRBD2 covers 8 bases. This CDR3 contains 14 residues. V lost 5 bases and J lost 5; bases outside the gene matches: 5. Germline-derived CDR1 and CDR2 are MRHNA and SNTAGT. For the CDR3, the DNA is TGTGCCAGCAGTAAAATCGGGGGGGACAATGAGCAGTTCTTC. It is translated as CASSKIGGDNEQFF.

V usage is TRBV2 and J usage is TRBJ2-4; D is possibly TRBD2 (6 bases). The germline gives CDR1 SNHLY, CDR2 FYNNEI. V was shortened by 4 bases and J by 0 bases, with 10 bases between the two germline ends. The CDR3 loop spans 15 amino acids. The CDR3 is CASSGLGVAKNIQYF. CDR3 nucleotides: TGTGCCAGCAGTGGACTAGGGGTAGCCAAAAACATTCAGTACTTC.

V and J are TRBV7-9 and TRBJ2-7; 9 bases are a match to TRBD1. The CDR3 runs 15 residues. Germline V gives CDR1 SEHNR, CDR2 FQNEAQ (reference sequence). V shed 3 bases and J 1 base; nucleotides not matched to a gene: 4. In nucleotides, the CDR3 is TGTGCCAGCAGCTTCCCGGGACAGGGATCCTACGAGCAGTACTTC. Encoded protein: CASSFPGQGSYEQYF.

This clone was found once. The V call is TRBV5-1, the J call TRBJ2-3, with D possibly being TRBD2 (6 bases). Trimming shortened V by 5 bases and J by 1 base, and 17 bases separated the two germline ends. CDR1 is SGHRS, CDR2 YFSETQ, per germline. The CDR3 runs to 16 residues. CDR3 loop: CASRYLSGLGTDTQYF. The DNA for the CDR3 is TGCGCCAGCAGATATTTGAGCGGGCTGGGCACAGATACGCAGTATTTT.

This chain connects TRBV19 to TRBJ1-5; D perhaps matches TRBD1 (6 bases). Looked up from germline, CDR1 is LNHDA and CDR2 is SQIVND (reference sequence). The CDR3 sequence is 15 residues long. Deletions cut 3 bases from V and 3 bases from J, with 12 bases between. CDR3 region: CASSIHRENNQPQHF. CDR3 in DNA: TGTGCCAGTAGTATTCACAGGGAAAACAATCAGCCCCAGCATTTT.

This clone showed up just once. This chain joins TRBV19 and TRBJ1-4; TRBD1 agrees at 7 bases. CDR3 length: 15 amino acids. V gave up 7 bases and J gave up 5 bases; unmatched junction bases: 10. Germline-derived CDR1 and CDR2 are LNHDA and SQIVND (reference sequence). DNA of the CDR3: TGTGCCAGTAAACCCCGAAGGGGGCTAAATGAAAAACTGTTTTTT. Residues: CASKPRRGLNEKLFF.

This chain connects TRBV11-2 to TRBJ2-7; 7 bases are shared with TRBD1. J was trimmed by 3 bases and V by 1 base; bases with no gene match: 9. Per the germline V gene, CDR1 is SGHAT and CDR2 is FQNNGV. The CDR3 consists of 16 residues. CDR3 region: CASSLGPGTAFYEQYF. CDR3 in DNA: TGTGCCAGCAGCTTAGGTCCCGGGACAGCGTTCTACGAGCAGTACTTC.

V is TRBV15 and J is TRBJ2-2, with D tentatively TRBD2 (5 bases). The CDR3 length is 17 residues. V was shortened by 0 bases and J by 1 base, with 12 bases between the two germline ends. From germline, CDR1 is LNHNV and CDR2 YYDKDF (reference sequence). The CDR3 region has the DNA TGTGCCACCAGCAGAGATCGCGGGTCCTGGAACACCGGGGAGCTGTTTTTT. Amino acids: CATSRDRGSWNTGELFF.

Here the CDR3 DNA reads TGTGCCAGCAGTCCTGACCTGGGAGCGAACACCGGGGAGCTGTTTTTT. Translation: CASSPDLGANTGELFF. The chain combines TRBV2 with TRBJ2-2; the D gene is possibly TRBD2 (5 bases). Trimming shortened V by 5 bases and J by 0 bases, and 13 bases separated the two germline ends. Germline V gene data show CDR1 as SNHLY and CDR2 as FYNNEI. This CDR3 contains 16 residues.

The J gene is TRBJ1-4, the V gene TRBV7-2, with 7 bases aligning to TRBD1. V lost 5 bases and J lost 1; bases outside the gene matches: 7. Germline loops: CDR1 SGHTA, CDR2 FQGNSA. The CDR3 has 16 amino acids. DNA for the CDR3: TGTGCCAGCAGCCCCTGGGACAGCCGAACTAATGAAAAACTGTTTTTT. It is translated as CASSPWDSRTNEKLFF.

The V call is TRBV5-4, the J call TRBJ2-3, with D possibly matching TRBD1 (8 bases). This CDR3 is 15 amino acids long. Trimming pared 0 bases from V and 7 bases from J, leaving 15 bases between. Germline values: CDR1 SGHNT, CDR2 YYREEE (reference sequence). The CDR3 region has the DNA TGTGCCAGCAGCTTGGACAGGGGGGGGGAGAATACGCAGTATTTT. Translation: CASSLDRGGENTQYF.

The CDR3 region has the DNA TGTGCCAGCACCAGGACAGGGGCAACAGATACGCAGTATTTT. Translated: CASTRTGATDTQYF. The V gene is TRBV6-5, the J gene TRBJ2-3, with 9 nucleotides matching TRBD1. V shed 7 bases and J 3 bases; nucleotides not matched to a gene: 5. Germline lookup yields CDR1 MNHEY and CDR2 SVGAGI. CDR3 size: 14 residues.

This clone showed up just a few times. The chain uses TRBV5-1 and TRBJ2-3; D remains ambiguous. Trimming shortened V by 0 bases and J by 5 bases, and 13 bases separated the two germline ends. The length of the CDR3 is 15 residues. Germline V gene lookup returns CDR1 SGHRS and CDR2 YFSETQ. CDR3 in amino acids: CASSLAGSRGDTQYF. The CDR3, as DNA: TGCGCCAGCAGCTTGGCCGGGTCGCGAGGAGATACGCAGTATTTT.

The V call is TRBV4-3, the J call TRBJ2-7, with D perhaps TRBD2 (6 bases). The CDR3 runs to 14 residues. The ends were cut back, 5 bases at V and 0 bases at J, with 11 bases in the middle. Germline CDR1 reads LGHNA; CDR2 reads YSLEER. The CDR3 is CASSSGLSSYEQYF. The CDR3 DNA sequence: TGCGCCAGCAGCTCGGGACTGAGCTCCTACGAGCAGTACTTC.

V and J are TRBV28 and TRBJ2-7, with a weak D call TRBD2 (5 bases). Germline V CDR1 and CDR2: MDHEN, SYDVKM. The CDR3 runs to 11 residues. Trimming took off 8 bases at V and 3 bases at J, with 8 bases between the two ends. The CDR3 region is CASSEGYEQYF. The CDR3 nucleotides are TGTGCCAGCTCTGAGGGCTACGAGCAGTACTTC.